What follows are 20 T cell receptor beta chains derived from one specimen sequenced in a study of cytomegalovirus exposure and HLA in healthy donors. It was with 60 Vbeta and 13 Jbeta primers that the PCR ran. Profiled with immunoSEQ multiplex PCR; TCRdb holds only in-frame clones, not every one. The sample records some 140,000 clones, 82% being singletons. The sequencing input was PBMCs. All receptors derive from a woman aged 45-60 years in good health and CMV-seropositive.

The chain employs TRBV19 and TRBJ1-4; TRBD1 might be the D (5 bases). Looked up from germline, CDR1 is LNHDA and CDR2 is SQIVND (reference sequence). Trimming shortened V by 4 bases and J by 5 bases, and 20 bases separated the two germline ends. The CDR3 consists of 17 residues. The CDR3 DNA is TGTGCCAGTAGTACGCTACAGGATGGGGATACGAATGAAAAACTGTTTTTT. Translated, it gives CASSTLQDGDTNEKLFF.

This clone showed up just once. V is TRBV11-2 and J is TRBJ1-1; a possible D gene is TRBD1 (6 bases). Germline loops: CDR1 SGHAT, CDR2 FQNNGV. The V end was cut by 5 bases, the J end by 3 bases, with 13 bases between. This CDR3 comprises 14 residues. The CDR3 spells CASSLGGGYTEAFF. CDR3 sequence (DNA): TGTGCCAGCAGCCTAGGAGGGGGTTACACTGAAGCTTTCTTT.

This sequence joins TRBV2 and TRBJ1-1; no clear D gene. The V gene lost 3 bases and the J gene lost 3 bases, with 11 bases spanning the gap. Per germline, CDR1 SNHLY and CDR2 FYNNEI. This CDR3 spans 14 amino acids. CDR3 in amino acids: CASSERRLDTEAFF. The DNA for the CDR3 is TGTGCCAGCAGTGAGCGGAGGTTGGACACTGAAGCTTTCTTT.

The chain recombines TRBV30 with TRBJ2-7, with TRBD2 matching 10 bases. CDR1 is GTSNPN, CDR2 SVGIG, per germline (reference sequence). The ends lost 7 bases at V and 4 bases at J; junction bases unmatched: 7. The CDR3 spans 13 residues. In DNA form, the CDR3 reads TGTGCCTTAGTAGCGGGGGGCGTGTACGAGCAGTACTTC. Protein: CALVAGGVYEQYF. Together with reference TRBV30 and TRBJ2-7, the CDR3 gives the full variable domain: SQTIHQWPATLVQPVGSPLSLECTVEGTSNPNLYWYRQAAGRGLQLLFYSVGIGQISSEVPQNLSASRPQDRQFILSSKKLLLSDSGFYLCALVAGGVYEQYFGPGTRLTVT.

This clone came up a few times. The V gene is TRBV5-4, the J gene TRBJ2-3; TRBD2 agrees at 12 bases. Per germline, CDR1 SGHNT and CDR2 YYREEE (reference sequence). The ends lost 6 bases at V and 5 bases at J; junction bases unmatched: 10. The CDR3 is 16 amino acids. The CDR3 sequence: CASKEGLAGGQDTQYF. In DNA form, the CDR3 reads TGTGCCAGCAAGGAGGGCCTAGCGGGGGGGCAAGATACGCAGTATTTT.

The chain employs TRBV19 and TRBJ2-1, with TRBD2 identical over 13 bases. The CDR3 loop spans 20 amino acids. V shed 3 bases and J 1 base; nucleotides not matched to a gene: 12. Germline lookup yields CDR1 LNHDA and CDR2 SQIVND (reference sequence). This chain's CDR3 is CASSIALPGLAGRSYNEQFF. CDR3 DNA sequence: TGTGCCAGTAGTATCGCGCTCCCGGGACTAGCGGGGAGATCCTACAATGAGCAGTTCTTC.

This clone was observed a single time. The rearrangement uses TRBV5-1 and TRBJ1-5; 9 bases match TRBD1. The germline CDR1 and CDR2 sequences are SGHRS and YFSETQ. The CDR3 contains 15 residues. Losses at the gene ends were 4 bases for V and 6 bases for J; bases not matched to a gene: 8. CDR3 residues: CASSQQGARSQPQHF. The DNA for the CDR3 is TGCGCCAGCAGCCAACAGGGGGCAAGGAGTCAGCCCCAGCATTTT.

This chain uses TRBV18 with TRBJ1-2, with TRBD1 as a possible D gene (5 bases). Between the trimmed V and J ends, which lost 2 bases and 5 bases, there was a span of 9 bases. This CDR3 comprises 13 residues. Germline CDR1 and CDR2: KGHSH and LQKENI. The CDR3 is CASSPKGQYGYTF. CDR3 DNA sequence: TGTGCCAGCTCACCAAAGGGGCAGTATGGCTACACCTTC. Variable domain in full (rest from reference TRBV18 and TRBJ1-2): NAGVMQNPRHLVRRRGQEARLRCSPMKGHSHVYWYRQLPEEGLKFMVYLQKENIIDESGMPKERFSAEFPKEGPSILRIQQVVRGDSAAYFCASSPKGQYGYTFGSGTRLTVV.

The rearrangement links TRBV19 to TRBJ2-7; D is unclear. Deletions cut 5 bases from V and 8 bases from J, with 22 bases between. Per the germline V gene, CDR1 is LNHDA and CDR2 is SQIVND (reference sequence). The CDR3 covers 15 residues. The DNA of the CDR3 is TGTGCCAGTAGTGCATACCTCCTCTATCCTACGCAGCAGTACTTC. Translation: CASSAYLLYPTQQYF.

Written as DNA, the CDR3 is TGCGCCAGCAGCCCGGGACTAGCGGGCATCCCAAGCACAGATACGCAGTATTTT. Its translation: CASSPGLAGIPSTDTQYF. This sequence joins TRBV5-1 and TRBJ2-3; TRBD2 matches at 12 bases. Germline CDR1 is SGHRS and CDR2 is YFSETQ. The ends lost 4 bases at V and 0 bases at J; junction bases unmatched: 9. The CDR3 has 18 amino acids.

Details on this clone: A read error may account for a junction end that differs from germline. The chain links TRBV10-1 to TRBJ1-2, with a possible D match to TRBD1 (6 bases). The CDR3 runs to 17 residues. Germline-derived CDR1 and CDR2 are WNHNN and SYGVQD (reference sequence). This CDR3 is CASQWDQGGTQGYVYTF. CDR3 DNA: TGCGCCAGCCAGTGGGACCAGGGAGGGACCCAGGGGTATGTCTACACCTTC.

A single count supports this clone. This chain links TRBV9 with TRBJ1-1; D is ambiguous. There are 15 residues in the CDR3. V lost 0 bases, J lost 0 bases, and 9 bases lay in between. Germline values: CDR1 SGDLS, CDR2 YYNGEE. The CDR3 loop is CASSVGTRVNTEAFF. The CDR3 DNA reads TGTGCCAGCAGCGTAGGAACCCGCGTGAACACTGAAGCTTTCTTT.

This rearrangement joins TRBV30 to TRBJ2-3; TRBD1 might be the D (6 bases). Germline V gene data show CDR1 as GTSNPN and CDR2 as SVGIG (reference sequence). The CDR3 spans 13 residues. V dropped 4 bases and J dropped 4 bases, with 12 bases sitting between them. For the CDR3, the DNA is TGTGCCTGGAACCTACCAGGGGCAGATACGCAGTATTTT. This gives the protein CAWNLPGADTQYF.

This sequence joins TRBV5-4 and TRBJ2-2, with a tentative D call TRBD2 (5 bases). V lost 2 bases, J lost 1 base, and 15 bases lay in between. Germline lookup yields CDR1 SGHNT and CDR2 YYREEE (reference sequence). The CDR3 is made up of 17 amino acids. DNA for the CDR3: TGTGCCAGCAGCTTAGGACTCACGCGCGGGAACACCGGGGAGCTGTTTTTT. Translation: CASSLGLTRGNTGELFF.

V gene TRBV7-2 combines with J gene TRBJ1-6; 7 bases agree with TRBD1. Trimming removed 1 base from V and 7 bases from J; junction bases left unmatched: 4. The V gene's germline CDR1 is SGHTA and CDR2 FQGNSA. CDR3 size: 15 residues. The CDR3 coding sequence is TGTGCCAGCAGCTTAGAAGGGGGCGCGAATTCACCCCTCCACTTT. It specifies CASSLEGGANSPLHF.

The chain links TRBV5-4 to TRBJ2-7; 7 nucleotides agree with TRBD2. In germline, CDR1 is SGHNT, CDR2 YYREEE (reference sequence). After removal of 3 bases from V and 5 bases from J, the junction contained 5 bases not matched to a gene. There are 13 residues in the CDR3. The CDR3, as DNA: TGTGCCAGCAGCTGGGAGGGGTTAAACGAGCAGTACTTC. Translating gives CASSWEGLNEQYF. The full variable domain, in which reference TRBV5-4 and TRBJ2-7 provide the parts outside the CDR3, is ETGVTQSPTHLIKTRGQQVTLRCSSQSGHNTVSWYQQALGQGPQFIFQYYREEENGRGNFPPRFSGLQFPNYSSELNVNALELDDSALYLCASSWEGLNEQYFGPGTRLTVT.

This chain links TRBV28 with TRBJ2-6; a possible D gene is TRBD2 (6 bases). CDR1 MDHEN and CDR2 SYDVKM come from the germline V gene. V was shortened by 8 bases and J by 2 bases, with 16 bases between the two germline ends. The CDR3 length is 16 residues. This chain's CDR3 is CASPIGRGPGANVLTF. The CDR3, as DNA: TGTGCCAGCCCTATCGGGCGGGGACCTGGGGCCAACGTCCTGACTTTC.

The rearrangement joins TRBV7-2 to TRBJ2-1, with 9 positions matching TRBD2. This CDR3 has 13 residues. From germline, CDR1 is SGHTA and CDR2 FQGNSA. The V segment lost 5 bases and the J segment 4 bases; nucleotides outside the gene matches: 0. DNA of the CDR3: TGTGCCAGCAGCAGCGGGGGGTACAATGAGCAGTTCTTC. Translation: CASSSGGYNEQFF. Drawing the rest from reference TRBV7-2 and TRBJ2-1, the complete variable domain is GAGVSQSPSNKVTEKGKDVELRCDPISGHTALYWYRQSLGQGLEFLIYFQGNSAPDKSGLPSDRFSAERTGGSVSTLTIQRTQQEDSAVYLCASSSGGYNEQFFGPGTRLTVL.

V gene TRBV5-1 combines with J gene TRBJ2-3; TRBD1 aligns across 8 bases. V was pared by 5 bases and J by 5 bases, with 10 bases of the junction left unmatched. Germline-derived CDR1 and CDR2 are SGHRS and YFSETQ. This CDR3 is built from 15 residues. CDR3 sequence: CASSSFATGEDTQYF. For the CDR3, the DNA is TGCGCCAGCAGTTCCTTCGCGACAGGGGAAGATACGCAGTATTTT.

This clone was recorded once. The chain employs TRBV19 and TRBJ2-1, with TRBD2 matching 7 bases. V was clipped by 4 bases and J by 2 bases; unmatched bases: 5. Per the germline V gene, CDR1 is LNHDA and CDR2 is SQIVND (reference sequence). This CDR3 is 15 amino acids long. The CDR3 DNA reads as TGTGCCAGTAGTACGAGACTAGCAACCTACAATGAGCAGTTCTTC. Translation: CASSTRLATYNEQFF.